The 19 T cell receptor beta chains in this list originate from one sample, sequenced in a study of blood T cell repertoires in COVID-19 (TCRdb year 2020). The protocol used for the library was the immunoSEQ multiplex PCR assay. TCRdb retrieved this table from immuneACCESS and kept in-frame rearrangements only. Not all clones are present; in checked studies, unresolved V genes account for under half, and no reason is known for the remainder. The sample records 25,000 to 35,000 clones, around 91% of which are singletons. The ten largest clonotypes hold around 1.5% of the sample. Material: peripheral blood. Receptor source: a man aged 55 to 70 with active COVID-19.

The chain is built from TRBV25-1 and TRBJ2-1; D gene unclear. The CDR3 runs 14 residues. Germline V gene lookup returns CDR1 MGHDK and CDR2 SYGVNS. V lost 0 bases and J lost 3, with 6 bases in between. This CDR3 reads CASSEYGSYNEQFF. The CDR3 DNA is TGTGCCAGCAGTGAATATGGCAGCTACAATGAGCAGTTCTTC.

This chain joins TRBV10-2 and TRBJ2-2; the D gene is possibly TRBD1 (6 bases). The V end was cut by 0 bases, the J end by 4 bases, with 15 bases between. The CDR3 runs to 17 residues. The germline V gene has CDR1 WSHSY and CDR2 SAAADI. The CDR3 nucleotides read TGCGCCAGCAGTGAGTCGGGCAGGGGAAGGAGCACCGGGGAGCTGTTTTTT. Translating gives CASSESGRGRSTGELFF.

This chain joins TRBV5-1 and TRBJ2-3, with D perhaps matching TRBD2 (5 bases). Germline loops: CDR1 SGHRS, CDR2 YFSETQ. This CDR3 has 16 amino acids. V was pared by 0 bases and J by 5 bases, with 16 bases between. The CDR3 region has the DNA TGCGCCAGCAGCTTGGCCCGCTCTGGAGGTGGAGATACGCAGTATTTT. It yields the protein CASSLARSGGGDTQYF. Using reference TRBV5-1 and TRBJ2-3 for the parts outside the CDR3, the full variable domain is KAGVTQTPRYLIKTRGQQVTLSCSPISGHRSVSWYQQTPGQGLQFLFEYFSETQRNKGNFPGRFSGRQFSNSRSEMNVSTLELGDSALYLCASSLARSGGGDTQYFGPGTRLTVL.

As regards this clone: Other DNA sequences in the same sample also yield this CDR3. This chain uses TRBV29-1 with TRBJ2-2, with 8 nucleotides matching TRBD2. CDR3 size: 16 residues. Germline V CDR1 and CDR2: SQVTM, ANQGSEA. Germline trimming cut 1 base from V and 8 bases from J; bases unmatched to any gene: 12. The CDR3, as DNA: TGCAGCGTTGAAGCGATAGGCGGGGGGACCGGGGGGGAGCTGTTTTTT. Its translation: CSVEAIGGGTGGELFF.

This clone occurred a few times. This chain uses TRBV3-1 (or the pseudogene TRBV3-2) with TRBJ1-2, with TRBD1 matching 7 bases. Germline assignment: CDR1 LGHDT and CDR2 YNNKEL (reference sequence). This CDR3 is built from 13 residues. V dropped 5 bases and J dropped 7; count of bases not matched to a gene: 7. Here the CDR3 reads CASSFRQGFGYTF. In DNA form, the CDR3 reads TGTGCCAGCAGCTTCCGACAGGGCTTTGGCTACACCTTC.

The genes are TRBV19 and TRBJ1-5; a weak D match, TRBD1 (5 bases). V was trimmed by 8 bases and J by 0 bases, leaving 11 bases between them. The germline V gene has CDR1 LNHDA and CDR2 SQIVND (reference sequence). The CDR3 extends over 14 amino acids. The CDR3 protein is CASDYRNSNQPQHF. The CDR3 nucleotides read TGTGCCAGTGATTACAGGAATAGCAATCAGCCCCAGCATTTT.

In this sample, this clone turned up once. The chain has TRBV19 and TRBJ1-1, with 7 bases aligning to TRBD1. The CDR3 runs to 13 residues. Germline V gives CDR1 LNHDA, CDR2 SQIVND (reference sequence). With V trimmed by 11 bases and J by 4 bases, 10 bases remained unmatched. CDR3 sequence: CAGRTGNSTEAFF. The CDR3 DNA follows: TGTGCCGGACGGACAGGTAACTCCACTGAAGCTTTCTTT. Full variable domain (remainder filled in from reference TRBV19 and TRBJ1-1): DGGITQSPKYLFRKEGQNVTLSCEQNLNHDAMYWYRQDPGQGLRLIYYSQIVNDFQKGDIAEGYSVSREKKESFPLTVTSAQKNPTAFYLCAGRTGNSTEAFFGQGTRLTVV.

The chain combines TRBV5-4 with TRBJ2-2; TRBD1 matches at 8 bases. This CDR3 is built from 15 residues. Germline trimming cut 3 bases from V and 2 bases from J; bases unmatched to any gene: 3. Germline CDR1 is SGHNT and CDR2 is YYREEE (reference sequence). The CDR3 region is CASSWGQVNTGELFF. Here the CDR3 DNA reads TGTGCCAGCAGCTGGGGACAGGTTAACACCGGGGAGCTGTTTTTT.

This clone has a single count. The chain combines TRBV6-6 with TRBJ1-1; weak D call: TRBD1 (5 bases). CDR3 length: 15 residues. Trimming pared 2 bases from V and 1 base from J, leaving 11 bases between. CDR1 and CDR2 (germline): MNHNY, SVGAGI (reference sequence). The CDR3 here is CASSYRGWGNTEAFF. CDR3 in DNA: TGTGCCAGCAGTTACAGGGGTTGGGGGAACACTGAAGCTTTCTTT.

This clone came up a few times. The J gene is TRBJ2-7, the V gene TRBV12-3 or TRBV12-4; D not resolved. This CDR3 is 13 amino acids long. The germline V and J ends were trimmed by 1 base and 2 bases, with 6 bases remaining between them. This CDR3 reads CASSLDRPYEQYF. Here the CDR3 DNA reads TGTGCCAGCAGTTTAGACAGACCCTACGAGCAGTACTTC.

For the CDR3, the DNA is TGTGCCAGCCAAAGACAGGGGGCTCAAGGCTACACCTTC. As protein: CASQRQGAQGYTF. The chain employs TRBV7-9 and TRBJ1-2; 10 positions match TRBD1. In germline, CDR1 is SEHNR, CDR2 FQNEAQ (reference sequence). V lost 8 bases, J lost 8 bases, and 8 bases stayed unmatched. This CDR3 contains 13 residues.

V is TRBV11-2 and J is TRBJ2-7; a possible D gene is TRBD2 (6 bases). Between the trimmed V and J ends, which lost 1 base and 3 bases, there was a span of 10 bases. The CDR3 extends over 14 amino acids. Per germline, CDR1 SGHAT and CDR2 FQNNGV. The CDR3 here is CASSLAGSGYEQYF. CDR3 in DNA: TGTGCCAGCAGCTTAGCCGGTAGCGGCTACGAGCAGTACTTC.

V usage is TRBV9 and J usage is TRBJ1-1, with unresolved D. The CDR3 covers 14 residues. With 0 bases removed from V and 3 bases from J, the gap between germline ends came to 9 bases. CDR1 and CDR2 from the germline V gene are SGDLS and YYNGEE. CDR3 loop: CASSVAGSDTEAFF. The CDR3 DNA is TGTGCCAGCAGCGTAGCGGGTTCGGACACTGAAGCTTTCTTT. Based on the CDR3 plus reference TRBV9 and TRBJ1-1, the full variable domain is DSGVTQTPKHLITATGQRVTLRCSPRSGDLSVYWYQQSLDQGLQFLIQYYNGEERAKGNILERFSAQQFPDLHSELNLSSLELGDSALYFCASSVAGSDTEAFFGQGTRLTVV.

The rearrangement uses TRBV2 and TRBJ1-2; tentative D call: TRBD1 (6 bases). The ends were cut back, 6 bases at V and 4 bases at J, with 12 bases in the middle. The CDR3 contains 13 residues. Germline V gene lookup returns CDR1 SNHLY and CDR2 FYNNEI. CDR3 sequence (DNA): TGTGCCAGCAGCGAGACAGGAGCCTATGGCTACACCTTC. Translating gives CASSETGAYGYTF.

This chain links TRBV5-6 with TRBJ1-2; weak D call: TRBD1 (5 bases). The length of the CDR3 is 14 residues. The V end was cut by 0 bases, the J end by 5 bases, with 11 bases between. Germline loops: CDR1 SGHDT, CDR2 YYEEEE. The DNA of the CDR3 is TGTGCCAGCAGCTTGGCTATGCGACAGTATGGCTACACCTTC. As protein: CASSLAMRQYGYTF.

This chain joins TRBV30 and TRBJ2-1; weak D call: TRBD2 (7 bases). V was trimmed by 3 bases and J by 2 bases, leaving 14 bases between them. The CDR3 has 15 amino acids. Germline V gene sequence: CDR1 GTSNPN, CDR2 SVGIG (reference sequence). The CDR3 region is CAWSQGGGPYNEQFF. The CDR3 nucleotides read TGTGCCTGGAGCCAGGGAGGGGGTCCCTACAATGAGCAGTTCTTC. Filled out from reference TRBV30 and TRBJ2-1, the complete variable domain reads SQTIHQWPATLVQPVGSPLSLECTVEGTSNPNLYWYRQAAGRGLQLLFYSVGIGQISSEVPQNLSASRPQDRQFILSSKKLLLSDSGFYLCAWSQGGGPYNEQFFGPGTRLTVL.

V is TRBV29-1 and J is TRBJ1-4, with 7 bases aligning to TRBD1. Losses at the gene ends were 5 bases for V and 5 bases for J; bases not matched to a gene: 11. Per germline, CDR1 SQVTM and CDR2 ANQGSEA. This CDR3 region has 15 residues. The chain's CDR3 is CSVPGTGAGNEKLFF. In DNA, the CDR3 is TGCAGCGTTCCAGGCACAGGGGCGGGCAATGAAAAACTGTTTTTT.

This chain links TRBV19 with TRBJ2-1; D is unclear. Trimming took off 1 base at V and 9 bases at J, with 4 bases between the two ends. This CDR3 is built from 11 residues. The germline gives CDR1 LNHDA, CDR2 SQIVND (reference sequence). As DNA, the CDR3 is TGTGCCAGTAGTATAGCGGGTGAGCAGTTCTTC. Translating gives CASSIAGEQFF.

The CDR3 DNA follows: TGCGCCAGCAGCCAGGGACAGGGGGCCGGCGGGGAGCTGTTTTTT. This translates into CASSQGQGAGGELFF. This chain joins TRBV5-1 and TRBJ2-2; 12 nucleotides agree with TRBD1. The J segment lost 7 bases and the V segment lost 4 bases, leaving 5 bases of the junction unmatched. Germline loops: CDR1 SGHRS, CDR2 YFSETQ. The CDR3 has 15 residues.